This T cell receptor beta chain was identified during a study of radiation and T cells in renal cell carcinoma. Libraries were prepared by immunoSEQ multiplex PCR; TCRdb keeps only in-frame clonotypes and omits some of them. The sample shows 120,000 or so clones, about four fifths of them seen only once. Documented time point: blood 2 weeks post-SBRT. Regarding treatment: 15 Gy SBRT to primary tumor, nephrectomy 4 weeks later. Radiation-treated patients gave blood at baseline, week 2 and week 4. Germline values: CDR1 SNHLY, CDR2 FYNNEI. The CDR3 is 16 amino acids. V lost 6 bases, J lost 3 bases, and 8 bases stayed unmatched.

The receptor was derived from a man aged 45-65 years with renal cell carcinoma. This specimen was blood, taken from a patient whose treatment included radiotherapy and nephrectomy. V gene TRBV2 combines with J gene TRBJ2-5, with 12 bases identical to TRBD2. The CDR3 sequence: CASRGLASGGEETQYF. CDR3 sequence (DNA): TGTGCCAGCAGGGGGCTGGCTAGCGGGGGGGAAGAGACCCAGTACTTC.